This TCR beta chain was documented in a study of cytomegalovirus exposure and HLA in healthy donors. Broader study findings: TCR beta sequences numbering 15,000 to 20,000 were associated with HLA alleles at 0.05 false discovery rate in a later analysis. Specificity of a few CMV-associated chains for CMV antigens was verified in vitro.

Notes on this clone: Antigen: not known.

V dropped 3 bases and J dropped 7 bases, with 10 bases sitting between them. The CDR3 has 13 amino acids. Germline V gene data show CDR1 as SGHNT and CDR2 as YENEEA. The PCR used 60 Vbeta and 13 Jbeta primers. Profiled with immunoSEQ multiplex PCR; TCRdb holds only in-frame clones, not every one. This table has under 130,000 clones, around 82% appearing once. The specimen was PBMCs. This TCR was sampled from a young woman in good health and CMV-seropositive. V gene TRBV11-3 combines with J gene TRBJ2-1; perhaps TRBD1 as D (6 bases). CDR3 sequence: CASSLDRKNEQFF. DNA of the CDR3: TGTGCCAGCAGCTTGGACAGAAAAAATGAGCAGTTCTTC. Drawing the rest from reference TRBV11-3 and TRBJ2-1, the complete variable domain is EAGVVQSPRYKIIEKKQPVAFWCNPISGHNTLYWYLQNLGQGPELLIRYENEEAVDDSQLPKDRFSAERLKGVDSTLKIQPAELGDSAVYLCASSLDRKNEQFFGPGTRLTVL.